This T cell receptor beta chain was captured by sequencing in a study of T cell responses to AZD1222 COVID-19 vaccine. V was cut by 5 bases and J by 1 base, with 11 bases left in between. The CDR3 contains 14 residues. The germline CDR1 and CDR2 sequences are SEHNR and FQNEAQ (reference sequence). This table comes from immunoSEQ multiplex PCR, and its TCRdb copy is limited to in-frame clones, with some not included. The sample carries about 120,000 clones, about 89% recorded once. The TCR sequence derives from an adult in good health. The V and J genes are TRBV7-9 and TRBJ1-1; D is unclear. The material was peripheral blood, obtained on day 0 of AZD1222 vaccination. In DNA form, the CDR3 reads TGTGCCAGCAGCCCCCCCGGCGGGAACACTGAAGCTTTCTTT. Translated: CASSPPGGNTEAFF.